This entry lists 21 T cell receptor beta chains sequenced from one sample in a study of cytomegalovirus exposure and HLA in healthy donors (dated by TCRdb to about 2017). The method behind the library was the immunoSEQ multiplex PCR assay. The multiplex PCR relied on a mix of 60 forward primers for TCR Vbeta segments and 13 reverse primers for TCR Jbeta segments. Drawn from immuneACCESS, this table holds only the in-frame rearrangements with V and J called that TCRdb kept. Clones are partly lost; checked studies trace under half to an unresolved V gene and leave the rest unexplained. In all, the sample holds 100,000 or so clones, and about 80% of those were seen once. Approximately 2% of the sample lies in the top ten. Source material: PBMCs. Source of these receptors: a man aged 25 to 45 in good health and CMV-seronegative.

Here the CDR3 reads CASSHPGVAGQQETQYF. As DNA, the CDR3 is TGCGCCAGCAGCCACCCCGGGGTAGCGGGGCAACAAGAGACCCAGTACTTC. The rearrangement uses TRBV5-1 and TRBJ2-5, with 8 bases lining up with TRBD2. V shed 4 bases, J shed 2 bases, and the junction held 13 bases outside the gene matches. Germline assignment: CDR1 SGHRS and CDR2 YFSETQ. This CDR3 spans 17 amino acids.

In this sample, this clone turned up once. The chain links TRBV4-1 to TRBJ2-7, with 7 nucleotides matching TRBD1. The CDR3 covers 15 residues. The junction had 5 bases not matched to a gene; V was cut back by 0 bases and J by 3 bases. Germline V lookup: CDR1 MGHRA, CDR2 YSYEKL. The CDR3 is CASSQDSSGGYEQYF. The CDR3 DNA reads TGCGCCAGCAGCCAAGATAGTTCAGGGGGCTACGAGCAGTACTTC.

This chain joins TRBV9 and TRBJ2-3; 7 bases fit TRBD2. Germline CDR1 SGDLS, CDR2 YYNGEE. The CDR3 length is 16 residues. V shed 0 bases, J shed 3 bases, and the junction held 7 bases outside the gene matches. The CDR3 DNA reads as TGTGCCAGCAGCGTAGGTTTGCTCGGGGGGACAGATACGCAGTATTTT. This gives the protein CASSVGLLGGTDTQYF.

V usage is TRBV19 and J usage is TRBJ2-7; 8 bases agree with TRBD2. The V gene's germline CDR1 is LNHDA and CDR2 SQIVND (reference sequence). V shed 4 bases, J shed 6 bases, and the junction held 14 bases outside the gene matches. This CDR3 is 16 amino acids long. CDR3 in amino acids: CASSTPSAGGSREQYF. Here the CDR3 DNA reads TGTGCCAGTAGTACCCCATCGGCGGGAGGATCCCGCGAGCAGTACTTC.

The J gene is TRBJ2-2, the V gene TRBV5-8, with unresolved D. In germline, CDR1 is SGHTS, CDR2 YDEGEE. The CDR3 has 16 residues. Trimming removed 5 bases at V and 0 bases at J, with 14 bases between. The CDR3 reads CASSAPQLSNTGELFF. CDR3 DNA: TGTGCCAGCAGTGCCCCCCAGTTATCGAACACCGGGGAGCTGTTTTTT.

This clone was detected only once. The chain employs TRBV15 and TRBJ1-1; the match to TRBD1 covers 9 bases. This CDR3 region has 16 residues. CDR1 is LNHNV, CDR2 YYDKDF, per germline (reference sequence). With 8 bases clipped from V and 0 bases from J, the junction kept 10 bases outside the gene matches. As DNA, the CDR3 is TGTGCCACCTGTCCGGGACAGGGCTACTTGAACACTGAAGCTTTCTTT. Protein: CATCPGQGYLNTEAFF.

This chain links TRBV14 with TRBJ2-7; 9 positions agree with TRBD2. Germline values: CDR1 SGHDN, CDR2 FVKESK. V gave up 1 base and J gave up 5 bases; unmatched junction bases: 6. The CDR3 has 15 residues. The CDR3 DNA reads TGTGCCAGCAGCCAAGTCTTAGCGGGAGTTGACGAGCAGTACTTC. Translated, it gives CASSQVLAGVDEQYF.

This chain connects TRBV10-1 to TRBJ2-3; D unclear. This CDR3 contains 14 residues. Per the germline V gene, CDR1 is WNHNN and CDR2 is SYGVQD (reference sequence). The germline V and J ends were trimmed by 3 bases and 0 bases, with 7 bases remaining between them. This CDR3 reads CASSDSRSTDTQYF. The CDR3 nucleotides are TGCGCCAGCAGTGATAGTCGAAGCACAGATACGCAGTATTTT.

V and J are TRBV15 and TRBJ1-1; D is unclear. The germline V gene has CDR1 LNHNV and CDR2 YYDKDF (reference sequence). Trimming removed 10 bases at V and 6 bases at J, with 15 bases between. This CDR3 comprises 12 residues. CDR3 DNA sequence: TGTGCCATCGGGGAGAGGATGGCTGAAGCTTTCTTT. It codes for CAIGERMAEAFF.

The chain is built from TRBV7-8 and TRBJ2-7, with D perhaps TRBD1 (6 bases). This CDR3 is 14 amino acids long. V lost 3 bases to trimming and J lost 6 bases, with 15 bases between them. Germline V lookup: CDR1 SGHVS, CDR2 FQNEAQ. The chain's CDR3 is CASSFGGAGAEQYF. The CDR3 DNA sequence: TGTGCCAGCAGCTTTGGGGGAGCAGGGGCCGAGCAGTACTTC. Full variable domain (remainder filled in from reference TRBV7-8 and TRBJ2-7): GAGVSQSPRYKVAKRGQDVALRCDPISGHVSLFWYQQALGQGPEFLTYFQNEAQLDKSGLPSDRFFAERPEGSVSTLKIQRTQQEDSAVYLCASSFGGAGAEQYFGPGTRLTVT.

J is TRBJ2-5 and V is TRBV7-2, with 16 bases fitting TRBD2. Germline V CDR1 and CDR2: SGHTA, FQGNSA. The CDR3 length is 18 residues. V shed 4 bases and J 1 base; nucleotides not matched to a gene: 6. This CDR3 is CASSSRGTSGRAQETQYF. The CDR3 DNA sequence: TGTGCCAGCAGCTCGAGAGGGACTAGCGGGAGGGCCCAAGAGACCCAGTACTTC.

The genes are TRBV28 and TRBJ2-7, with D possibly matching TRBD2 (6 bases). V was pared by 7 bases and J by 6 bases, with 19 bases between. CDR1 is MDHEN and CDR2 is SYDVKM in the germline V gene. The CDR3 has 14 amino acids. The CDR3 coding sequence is TGTGCCAGCAACGCCGCGGGGTGGATCTCCGAGCAGTACTTC. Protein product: CASNAAGWISEQYF.

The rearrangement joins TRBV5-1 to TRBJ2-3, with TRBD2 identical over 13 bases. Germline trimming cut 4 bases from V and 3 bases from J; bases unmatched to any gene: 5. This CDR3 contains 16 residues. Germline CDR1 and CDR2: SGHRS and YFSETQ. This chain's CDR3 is CASSTGLAGETDTQYF. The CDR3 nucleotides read TGCGCCAGCAGCACTGGACTAGCGGGGGAAACAGATACGCAGTATTTT. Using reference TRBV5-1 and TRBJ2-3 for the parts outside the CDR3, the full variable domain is KAGVTQTPRYLIKTRGQQVTLSCSPISGHRSVSWYQQTPGQGLQFLFEYFSETQRNKGNFPGRFSGRQFSNSRSEMNVSTLELGDSALYLCASSTGLAGETDTQYFGPGTRLTVL.

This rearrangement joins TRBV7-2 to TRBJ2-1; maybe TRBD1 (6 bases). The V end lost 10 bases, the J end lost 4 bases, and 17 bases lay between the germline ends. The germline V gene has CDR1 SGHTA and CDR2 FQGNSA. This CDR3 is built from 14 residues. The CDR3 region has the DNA TGTGCCACTACGGACAGTCGGCGGTACAATGAGCAGTTCTTC. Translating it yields CATTDSRRYNEQFF. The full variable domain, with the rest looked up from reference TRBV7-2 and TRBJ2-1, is GAGVSQSPSNKVTEKGKDVELRCDPISGHTALYWYRQSLGQGLEFLIYFQGNSAPDKSGLPSDRFSAERTGGSVSTLTIQRTQQEDSAVYLCATTDSRRYNEQFFGPGTRLTVL.

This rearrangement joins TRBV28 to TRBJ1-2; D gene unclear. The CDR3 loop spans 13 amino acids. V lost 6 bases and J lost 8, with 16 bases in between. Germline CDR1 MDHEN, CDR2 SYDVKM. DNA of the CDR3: TGTGCCAGCAGCCTCCCCGCGGGTCAGGGCTACACCTTC. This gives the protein CASSLPAGQGYTF.

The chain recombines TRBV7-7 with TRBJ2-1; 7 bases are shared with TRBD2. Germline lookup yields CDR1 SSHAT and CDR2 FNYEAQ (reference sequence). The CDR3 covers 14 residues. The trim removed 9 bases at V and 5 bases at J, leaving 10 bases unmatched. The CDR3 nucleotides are TGTGCCAGAGAAGCGGGGATGCGGGACAATGAGCAGTTCTTC. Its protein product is CAREAGMRDNEQFF.

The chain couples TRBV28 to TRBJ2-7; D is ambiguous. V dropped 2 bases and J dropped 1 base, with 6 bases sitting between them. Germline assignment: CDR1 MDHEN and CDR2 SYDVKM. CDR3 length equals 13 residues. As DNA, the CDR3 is TGTGCCAGCAGTTTAGGCGGTTCCTACGAGCAGTACTTC. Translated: CASSLGGSYEQYF.

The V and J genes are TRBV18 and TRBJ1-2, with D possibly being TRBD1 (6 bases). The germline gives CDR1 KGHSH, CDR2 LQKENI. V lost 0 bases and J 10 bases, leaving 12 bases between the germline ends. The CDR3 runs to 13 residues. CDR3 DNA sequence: TGTGCCAGCTCACCACCCCAGGGGATAGACTACACCTTC. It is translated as CASSPPQGIDYTF.

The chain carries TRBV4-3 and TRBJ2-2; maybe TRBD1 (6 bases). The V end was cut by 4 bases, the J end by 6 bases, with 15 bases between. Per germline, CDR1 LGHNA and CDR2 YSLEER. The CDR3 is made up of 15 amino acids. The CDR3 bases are TGCGCCAGCAGCCCGACGGACAGTTTCCCCGGGGAGCTGTTTTTT. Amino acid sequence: CASSPTDSFPGELFF.

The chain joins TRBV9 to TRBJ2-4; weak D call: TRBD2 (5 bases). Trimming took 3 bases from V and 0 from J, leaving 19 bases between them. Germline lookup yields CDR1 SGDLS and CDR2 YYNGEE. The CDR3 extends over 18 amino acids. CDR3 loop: CASSAREGGILAKNIQYF. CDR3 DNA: TGTGCCAGCAGCGCCCGGGAAGGTGGGATCTTAGCCAAAAACATTCAGTACTTC.

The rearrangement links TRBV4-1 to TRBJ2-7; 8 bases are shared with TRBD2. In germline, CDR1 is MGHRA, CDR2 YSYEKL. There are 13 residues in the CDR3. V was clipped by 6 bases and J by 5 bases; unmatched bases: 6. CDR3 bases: TGCGCCAGCAGTCGTAGCGGGGAGGACGAGCAGTACTTC. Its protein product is CASSRSGEDEQYF.